The 13 T cell receptor beta chains reported below all come from one sample, sequenced in a study of control samples from healthy donors and cancer patients. Method: immunoSEQ multiplex PCR; TCRdb's copy keeps in-frame clones and lacks some. Of tens of thousands of clones listed, roughly 94% were seen once; the top ten hold around 4.2%. Sequencing was performed on blood. These receptors came from a man between 25 and 39 years old in good health.

The chain uses TRBV29-1 and TRBJ2-5; perhaps D is TRBD1 or TRBD2 (5 bases each). The CDR3 is 14 residues long. V lost 0 bases to trimming and J lost 5 bases, with 13 bases between them. Germline V gives CDR1 SQVTM, CDR2 ANQGSEA. As DNA, the CDR3 is TGCAGCGTTGAAGAAGAGTCCGGGGACGAGACCCAGTACTTC. This gives the protein CSVEEESGDETQYF.

This clone was observed once. The chain combines TRBV19 with TRBJ1-5, with 11 bases lining up with TRBD1. The junction had 8 bases not matched to a gene; V was cut back by 5 bases and J by 5 bases. The CDR3 length is 16 residues. Per the germline V gene, CDR1 is LNHDA and CDR2 is SQIVND (reference sequence). The CDR3: CASSASDRGRDQPQHF. In nucleotides, the CDR3 is TGTGCCAGTAGTGCATCGGACAGGGGGCGCGATCAGCCCCAGCATTTT.

This chain links TRBV9 with TRBJ2-1, with 7 bases aligning to TRBD1. The CDR3 runs to 15 residues. The V and J ends lost 4 bases and 4 bases, in that order; junction bases with no gene match: 8. Germline CDR1 and CDR2: SGDLS and YYNGEE. The CDR3 loop is CASSPRTGWYNEQFF. The CDR3 DNA follows: TGTGCCAGCAGCCCGAGGACAGGCTGGTACAATGAGCAGTTCTTC.

V usage is TRBV9 and J usage is TRBJ1-1, with 11 bases identical to TRBD1. The length of the CDR3 is 16 residues. With 0 bases clipped from V and 4 bases from J, the junction kept 5 bases outside the gene matches. Germline CDR1 and CDR2: SGDLS and YYNGEE. The CDR3 loop reads CASSVGLDRGRTEAFF. Here the CDR3 DNA reads TGTGCCAGCAGCGTAGGATTGGACAGGGGGCGCACTGAAGCTTTCTTT.

The V gene is TRBV13, the J gene TRBJ1-1; weak D call: TRBD1 (6 bases). Germline CDR1 is PRHDT and CDR2 is FYEKMQ (reference sequence). The CDR3 spans 15 residues. V shed 1 base and J shed 5 bases, with 14 bases lying between them. CDR3 nucleotide sequence: TGTGCCAGCAGCTTAGTTACGGACAGAACAACTGAAGCTTTCTTT. The encoded protein is CASSLVTDRTTEAFF.

The chain recombines TRBV27 with TRBJ2-1; 10 bases are shared with TRBD2. Germline CDR1 and CDR2: MNHEY and SMNVEV (reference sequence). CDR3 length equals 16 residues. The V and J ends lost 4 bases and 5 bases, in that order; junction bases with no gene match: 8. CDR3 amino acids: CASSSRRTSGDNEQFF. The CDR3 nucleotides are TGTGCCAGCAGTTCCCGTCGGACTAGCGGCGACAATGAGCAGTTCTTC.

V is TRBV7-2 and J is TRBJ1-5; D remains unclear. V gave up 0 bases and J gave up 1 base, with 13 bases separating them. This CDR3 spans 17 amino acids. Germline-derived CDR1 and CDR2 are SGHTA and FQGNSA. The CDR3 DNA reads as TGTGCCAGCAGCTTAGCATGGTCTGCAGGAAGCAATCAGCCCCAGCATTTT. Translation gives CASSLAWSAGSNQPQHF. Based on the CDR3 plus reference TRBV7-2 and TRBJ1-5, the full variable domain is GAGVSQSPSNKVTEKGKDVELRCDPISGHTALYWYRQSLGQGLEFLIYFQGNSAPDKSGLPSDRFSAERTGGSVSTLTIQRTQQEDSAVYLCASSLAWSAGSNQPQHFGDGTRLSIL.

V gene TRBV5-5 combines with J gene TRBJ1-5; 9 positions match TRBD1. The trim removed 3 bases at V and 2 bases at J, leaving 12 bases unmatched. Germline-derived CDR1 and CDR2 are SGHKS and YYEKEE (reference sequence). The CDR3 is made up of 18 amino acids. In nucleotides, the CDR3 is TGTGCCAGCAGCTCCACAGTCCTACAGGGGGCGGGCAATCAGCCCCAGCATTTT. This encodes CASSSTVLQGAGNQPQHF. The variable domain in full, completed from reference TRBV5-5 and TRBJ1-5, reads DAGVTQSPTHLIKTRGQQVTLRCSPISGHKSVSWYQQVLGQGPQFIFQYYEKEERGRGNFPDRFSARQFPNYSSELNVNALLLGDSALYLCASSSTVLQGAGNQPQHFGDGTRLSIL.

The chain joins TRBV7-8 to TRBJ2-5; no reliable D call. CDR1 is SGHVS and CDR2 is FQNEAQ in the germline V gene. Between the trimmed V and J ends, which lost 6 bases and 5 bases, there was a span of 7 bases. The CDR3 spans 11 residues. The CDR3 is CASSLMETQYF. The CDR3 DNA reads as TGTGCCAGCAGTTTGATGGAGACCCAGTACTTC.

For the CDR3, the DNA is TGTGCCAGCAGCCAACTACTGCCGGGACAGGGCTACTCTGGGGCCAACGTCCTGACTTTC. Its protein is CASSQLLPGQGYSGANVLTF. The chain carries TRBV9 and TRBJ2-6; 9 bases map to TRBD1. This CDR3 contains 20 residues. Looked up from germline, CDR1 is SGDLS and CDR2 is YYNGEE. Trimming at V came to 4 bases and at J to 0 bases, leaving 14 bases not matched to a gene.

The chain has TRBV29-1 and TRBJ2-1; D remains unclear. The CDR3 is 11 residues long. From germline, CDR1 is SQVTM and CDR2 ANQGSEA. Trimming removed 3 bases at V and 8 bases at J, with 8 bases between. CDR3 region: CSVERSDEQFF. CDR3 coding DNA: TGCAGCGTTGAGCGAAGTGATGAGCAGTTCTTC.

Details on this clone: The identical CDR3 is also encoded by other nucleotide sequences in the sample. CDR3 coding DNA: TGTGCCAGCAGTTCGGGACAGGGAAACTATGGCTACACCTTC. It translates to CASSSGQGNYGYTF. This chain connects TRBV28 to TRBJ1-2; 9 bases fit TRBD1. The CDR3 is 14 residues long. CDR1 and CDR2 from the germline V gene are MDHEN and SYDVKM. J gave up 2 bases and V 4 bases, and 2 bases lay outside the gene matches.

This clone was picked up one time. V usage is TRBV5-1 and J usage is TRBJ2-6; TRBD2 might be the D (5 bases). Germline values: CDR1 SGHRS, CDR2 YFSETQ. The CDR3 runs 15 residues. V shed 2 bases and J shed 4 bases, with 10 bases lying between them. The CDR3 is CASSFGNTGANVLTF. For the CDR3, the DNA is TGCGCCAGCAGCTTCGGGAATACGGGGGCCAACGTCCTGACTTTC.